These 21 T cell receptor beta chains originate from one sample sequenced in a study of identical twins. TCRdb processed the 5' RACE reads anew with MiXCR; each CDR3 protein has one entry. The table shows approximately 680,000 distinct CDR3 sequences, with about 7% occurring only once. These records were also assigned to another study, of yellow fever vaccine responses in identical twins.

Sequencing was performed on PBMCs. Source of these receptors: a woman aged 18-35 years in good health.

This clonotype showed up many times. This chain links TRBV9 with TRBJ2-2, with D possibly TRBD2 on 5 matching bases. The germline CDR1 and CDR2 sequences are SGDLS and YYNGEE. V lost 0 bases and J lost 4, with 13 bases in between. The CDR3 contains 16 residues. CDR3 in amino acids: CASSVGPGMGTGELFF. Written as DNA, the CDR3 is TGTGCCAGCAGCGTAGGTCCCGGGATGGGCACCGGGGAGCTGTTTTTT.

This clonotype came up a few times. The J gene is TRBJ1-4, the V gene TRBV2; no definite D call. The CDR3 runs to 13 residues. Per the germline V gene, CDR1 is SNHLY and CDR2 is FYNNEI. V was pared by 7 bases and J by 10 bases, with 16 bases between. Here the CDR3 DNA reads TGTGCCAGCATCAGCCGTGTATCGGGAAAACTGTTTTTT. Protein: CASISRVSGKLFF. Full variable domain (remainder filled in from reference TRBV2 and TRBJ1-4): EPEVTQTPSHQVTQMGQEVILRCVPISNHLYFYWYRQILGQKVEFLVSFYNNEISEKSEIFDDQFSVERPDGSNFTLKIRSTKLEDSAMYFCASISRVSGKLFFGSGTQLSVL.

In its sample, this clonotype was seen a few times. The chain links TRBV4-2 to TRBJ2-2; 16 bases map to TRBD2. The germline CDR1 and CDR2 sequences are LGHNA and YNFKEQ. The length of the CDR3 is 20 residues. V was pared by 4 bases and J by 0 bases, with 8 bases of the junction left unmatched. CDR3 sequence (DNA): TGTGCCAGCAGCCCCCTGGGACTAGCGGGAGGGCCTTCGAACACCGGGGAGCTGTTTTTT. It encodes CASSPLGLAGGPSNTGELFF.

J is TRBJ2-2 and V is TRBV6-1, with TRBD2 matching over 10 bases. Trimming cost V 9 bases and J 4 bases; bases outside gene matches: 2. Looked up from germline, CDR1 is MNHNS and CDR2 is SASEGT. The CDR3 loop spans 13 amino acids. The CDR3 spells CASSGRSTGELFF. CDR3 nucleotide sequence: TGTGCCAGTAGCGGGAGGAGCACCGGGGAGCTGTTTTTT.

This clonotype was detected ten times or more. The rearrangement uses TRBV20-1 and TRBJ1-5, with no clear D. Between the trimmed V and J ends, which lost 6 bases and 5 bases, there was a span of 11 bases. Germline assignment: CDR1 DFQATT and CDR2 SNEGSKA (reference sequence). This CDR3 is 12 amino acids long. CDR3 region: CSAARKDQPQHF. The CDR3, as DNA: TGCAGTGCGGCCAGGAAAGATCAGCCCCAGCATTTT.

The rearrangement uses TRBV5-1 and TRBJ2-1; D might be TRBD1 (5 bases). Germline lookup yields CDR1 SGHRS and CDR2 YFSETQ. The CDR3 totals 12 residues. Trimming shortened V by 5 bases and J by 9 bases, and 12 bases separated the two germline ends. The CDR3: CASSGAVGEQFF. In nucleotides, the CDR3 is TGCGCCAGCAGTGGGGCAGTAGGTGAGCAGTTCTTC.

This clonotype was counted between two and nine times. The chain has TRBV12-3 or TRBV12-4 and TRBJ2-3; a possible D gene is TRBD2 (5 bases). V dropped 5 bases and J dropped 8 bases, with 14 bases sitting between them. CDR3 size: 13 residues. The CDR3 DNA follows: TGTGCCAGCAGTCATATCACCGGGGTTACGCAGTATTTT. It yields the protein CASSHITGVTQYF.

This chain connects TRBV20-1 to TRBJ2-3, with 11 positions matching TRBD2. V gave up 4 bases and J gave up 2 bases; unmatched junction bases: 11. CDR3 length: 17 amino acids. Germline V lookup: CDR1 DFQATT, CDR2 SNEGSKA (reference sequence). For the CDR3, the DNA is TGCAGTGCTAAAACTAGCGGGGGCCACCGGGACACAGATACGCAGTATTTT. Translated: CSAKTSGGHRDTDTQYF.

This clonotype was observed many times. V usage is TRBV6-5 and J usage is TRBJ2-1, with 8 bases identical to TRBD2. This CDR3 has 18 residues. Trimming removed 0 bases from V and 9 bases from J; junction bases left unmatched: 16. The germline CDR1 and CDR2 sequences are MNHEY and SVGAGI. CDR3 loop: CASSYSIGGAGVYGEQFF. The CDR3 DNA reads TGTGCCAGCAGTTACTCGATAGGGGGAGCGGGAGTATACGGTGAGCAGTTCTTC.

This chain links TRBV27 with TRBJ1-5; no clear D gene. The CDR3 extends over 15 amino acids. The germline CDR1 and CDR2 sequences are MNHEY and SMNVEV (reference sequence). Trimming cost V 2 bases and J 2 bases, with 10 bases left between them. The CDR3 region has the DNA TGTGCCAGCAGTTTAGTAAGTCTTGGCAATCAGCCCCAGCATTTT. Encoded protein: CASSLVSLGNQPQHF.

The chain links TRBV6-2 or TRBV6-3 to TRBJ2-4, with D possibly being TRBD1 (6 bases). Germline V lookup: CDR1 MNHEY, CDR2 SVGEGT. The CDR3 is 15 residues long. The ends were cut back, 5 bases at V and 0 bases at J, with 11 bases in the middle. The CDR3 protein is CASSRDTLAKNIQYF. Written as DNA, the CDR3 is TGTGCCAGCAGTAGGGACACTCTAGCCAAAAACATTCAGTACTTC.

The chain links TRBV10-3 to TRBJ2-7, with 9 bases matching TRBD2. The CDR3 sequence is 15 residues long. V lost 10 bases and J lost 5; bases outside the gene matches: 15. Looked up from germline, CDR1 is ENHRY and CDR2 is SYGVKD. CDR3 in amino acids: CATSSGGSGSNEQYF. CDR3 sequence (DNA): TGTGCCACCTCCTCCGGGGGTAGCGGGAGTAACGAGCAGTACTTC.

This clonotype was counted many times. The genes are TRBV12-3 or TRBV12-4 and TRBJ1-4, with a possible D match to TRBD1 (5 bases). The CDR3 contains 14 residues. Trimming removed 4 bases at V and 8 bases at J, with 14 bases between. DNA for the CDR3: TGTGCCAGCAGTTCCCGGGGGTCAAGGGAAAAACTGTTTTTT. It is translated as CASSSRGSREKLFF.

This clonotype showed up just a few times. The chain's CDR3 is CASSPGLGDTGELFF. DNA for the CDR3: TGTGCCAGCAGCCCGGGACTAGGGGACACCGGGGAGCTGTTTTTT. The gene calls are TRBV7-9 and TRBJ2-2; 8 bases line up with TRBD2. This CDR3 has 15 residues. Germline-derived CDR1 and CDR2 are SEHNR and FQNEAQ (reference sequence). The ends lost 5 bases at V and 3 bases at J; junction bases unmatched: 5.

The CDR3, as DNA: TGCAGCGTTGAAGTGAACCTAGTGGGTGGTGAGCAGTTCTTC. Its translation: CSVEVNLVGGEQFF. The chain has TRBV29-1 and TRBJ2-1, with D uncertain. CDR1 is SQVTM and CDR2 is ANQGSEA in the germline V gene. This CDR3 is built from 14 residues. V gave up 1 base and J gave up 9 bases, with 16 bases separating them.

This clonotype has just a few counts. The chain recombines TRBV4-1 with TRBJ1-1; 7 bases match TRBD1. V lost 0 bases to trimming and J lost 1 base; unmatched junction nucleotides: 8. This CDR3 has 17 residues. The germline CDR1 and CDR2 sequences are MGHRA and YSYEKL. The CDR3 spells CASSQDPRNRGNTEAFF. For the CDR3, the DNA is TGCGCCAGCAGCCAAGATCCCCGGAACAGGGGGAACACTGAAGCTTTCTTT.

The gene calls are TRBV18 and TRBJ1-5, with a possible D match to TRBD1 (6 bases). There are 15 residues in the CDR3. The germline CDR1 and CDR2 sequences are KGHSH and LQKENI. V was trimmed by 3 bases and J by 3 bases, leaving 12 bases between them. The DNA for the CDR3 is TGTGCCAGCTCACCGACCGGGACAAACAATCAGCCCCAGCATTTT. Its translation is CASSPTGTNNQPQHF.

V gene TRBV12-5 combines with J gene TRBJ2-3, with TRBD1 as a possible D gene (6 bases). The CDR3 has 15 amino acids. Germline-derived CDR1 and CDR2 are LGHNT and FRNRAP. V lost 0 bases, J lost 2 bases, and 9 bases lay in between. DNA for the CDR3: TGTGCTAGTGGTTTGGTACAGGGAAACACAGATACGCAGTATTTT. Protein product: CASGLVQGNTDTQYF.

The V and J genes are TRBV3-1 and TRBJ2-5; TRBD2 aligns across 8 bases. The V and J ends lost 2 bases and 5 bases, in that order; junction bases with no gene match: 10. This CDR3 contains 16 residues. Germline CDR1 and CDR2: LGHDT and YNNKEL (reference sequence). For the CDR3, the DNA is TGTGCCAGCAGCCAACCCCGGACTAGCCGAGGTGAGACCCAGTACTTC. Its translation is CASSQPRTSRGETQYF.

This clonotype was seen repeatedly, ten times or more. The rearrangement uses TRBV11-2 and TRBJ1-1; tentative D call: TRBD1 (6 bases). Trimming took 5 bases from V and 7 from J, leaving 14 bases between them. Germline-derived CDR1 and CDR2 are SGHAT and FQNNGV. The CDR3 has 13 residues. In DNA form, the CDR3 reads TGTGCCAGCAGCCCCAGGGGTCAGGGTGAAGCTTTCTTT. This encodes CASSPRGQGEAFF.

The rearrangement links TRBV6-9 to TRBJ1-2; D is ambiguous. V was cut by 2 bases and J by 6 bases, with 16 bases left in between. CDR1 is MNHGY, CDR2 SVAAGI, per germline. This CDR3 has 15 residues. For the CDR3, the DNA is TGTGCCAGCAGTTATCTACCCAATGCCCGGGATGGCTACACCTTC. Translation: CASSYLPNARDGYTF.